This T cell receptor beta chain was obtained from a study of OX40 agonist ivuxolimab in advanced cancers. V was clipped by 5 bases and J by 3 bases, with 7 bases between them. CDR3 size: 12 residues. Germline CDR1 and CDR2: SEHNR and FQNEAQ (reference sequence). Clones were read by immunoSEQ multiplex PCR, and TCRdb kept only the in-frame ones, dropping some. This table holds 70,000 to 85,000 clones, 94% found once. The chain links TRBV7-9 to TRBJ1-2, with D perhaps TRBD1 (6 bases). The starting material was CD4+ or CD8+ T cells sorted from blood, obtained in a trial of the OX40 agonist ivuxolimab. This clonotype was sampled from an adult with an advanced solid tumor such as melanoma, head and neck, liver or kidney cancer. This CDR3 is CASSGGDYGYTF. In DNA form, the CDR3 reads TGTGCCAGCAGCGGGGGCGACTATGGCTACACCTTC.